This entry is about one T cell receptor beta chain. This clone came up once. Its antigen is not yet known. Base qualities are missing; no much larger clone stands one base away. This sample was taken from a study of T cell changes during pregnancy in multiple sclerosis (dated by TCRdb to 2018 to 2020). Background on the whole study: Changes in the T cell repertoire over the course of pregnancy were examined in this study in women with multiple sclerosis.

Libraries were made using the immunoSEQ multiplex PCR assay. This is the immuneACCESS table as TCRdb keeps it, with only in-frame sequences that have V and J called. A part of the clones is gone; compared with another copy, unresolved V genes explain less than half, and the rest is unexplained. The sample yields roughly 41,000 clones; around 94% were counted once. The ten largest clones capture about 1.8% of the sample. Here the sequenced sample was peripheral blood, taken in the third trimester of pregnancy. The source is a female donor with multiple sclerosis, enrolled in a pregnancy study.

The sequence in DNA is TGTGCCAGCAGTGAAGTTAGCGGCCTCACCTACGAGCAGTACTTC. Translated, it reads CASSEVSGLTYEQYF. The chain is made from TRBV6-1 and TRBJ2-7, with a weak D call of TRBD2 (6 bases match). The germline ends are 12 bases apart after V is trimmed by 1 base and J by 2 bases. The germline V gene encodes CDR1 MNHNS and CDR2 SASEGT. Taken from cysteine to phenylalanine, the CDR3 has 15 residues. Left in the record is the CDR3 DNA by itself, 45 bases read in frame from the first base.